This is a list of T cell receptor beta chains from one sample in a study of glioma-infiltrating T cells. MiXCR, run by TCRdb on the multiplex PCR reads, gives a single entry per CDR3 protein. The sample contains 300,000 to 450,000 distinct CDR3 sequences, about two fifths of which appear only once. The sequencing input was glioma tissue, nonneoplastic brain tissue, or PBMCs (not recorded which). The receptors originated from a human donor with low-grade glioma or glioblastoma, undergoing nonglioma brain surgery, or in good health (not recorded which). Both conserved end residues are part of each CDR3. Each record gives: D gene, clone size, V gene, J gene, CDR3 protein, CDR3 DNA. The D gene is left open where the match is weak. Not every row has a clone size; where given, it reads once, few, many or a size class.

D gene: NA; clone size: once; V gene: TRBV29-1; J gene: TRBJ2-3; CDR3 protein: CSVWRSTDTQYF; CDR3 DNA: TGCAGCGTCTGGCGGAGCACAGATACGCAGTATTTT
D gene: TRBD1; clone size: NA; V gene: TRBV12-5; J gene: TRBJ1-6; CDR3 protein: CASGLVRQGQNSPLHF; CDR3 DNA: TGTGCTAGTGGTTTGGTACGACAGGGGCAGAATTCACCCCTCCACTTT
D gene: NA; clone size: few; V gene: TRBV4-1; J gene: TRBJ2-7; CDR3 protein: CASSRPLGGGLPYEQYF; CDR3 DNA: TGCGCCAGCAGCCGCCCATTAGGGGGAGGGCTTCCCTACGAGCAGTACTTC
D gene: NA; clone size: NA; V gene: TRBV6-1; J gene: TRBJ1-5; CDR3 protein: CASSVLRQAQHF; CDR3 DNA: TGTGCCAGCAGCGTACTCCGTCAGGCCCAGCATTTT
D gene: NA; clone size: many; V gene: TRBV27; J gene: TRBJ2-3; CDR3 protein: CASSFNSFGSQDTQYF; CDR3 DNA: TGTGCCAGCAGTTTTAATAGCTTCGGCAGTCAAGATACGCAGTATTTT
D gene: NA; clone size: once; V gene: TRBV5-1; J gene: TRBJ2-5; CDR3 protein: CASSLGAAYQETQYF; CDR3 DNA: TGCGCCAGCAGCTTGGGAGCGGCGTACCAAGAGACCCAGTACTTC
D gene: NA; clone size: many; V gene: TRBV28; J gene: TRBJ2-7; CDR3 protein: CASSLVSSYEQYF; CDR3 DNA: TGTGCCAGCAGTTTAGTCTCGTCCTACGAGCAGTACTTC
D gene: NA; clone size: NA; V gene: TRBV15; J gene: TRBJ2-1; CDR3 protein: CATGEFAGIRNDQFF; CDR3 DNA: TGTGCCACCGGAGAGTTTGCTGGGATCCGCAATGATCAGTTCTTC
D gene: NA; clone size: few; V gene: TRBV12-5; J gene: TRBJ2-1; CDR3 protein: CASGRDLNNEQFF; CDR3 DNA: TGTGCTAGTGGACGGGACTTGAACAATGAGCAGTTCTTC
D gene: NA; clone size: once; V gene: TRBV14; J gene: TRBJ2-3; CDR3 protein: CASSQEDTLYF; CDR3 DNA: TGTGCCAGCAGCCAAGAGGATACGCTGTATTTT
D gene: NA; clone size: many; V gene: TRBV27; J gene: TRBJ1-2; CDR3 protein: CASSSSTEGNYGYTF; CDR3 DNA: TGTGCCAGCAGTTCCTCGACAGAAGGAAACTATGGCTACACCTTC
D gene: NA; clone size: NA; V gene: TRBV20-1; J gene: TRBJ2-5; CDR3 protein: CSARTPGYETQYF; CDR3 DNA: TGCAGTGCTAGGACCCCGGGATACGAGACCCAGTACTTC
D gene: TRBD1; clone size: many; V gene: TRBV6-1; J gene: TRBJ1-1; CDR3 protein: CAGQALNTEAFF; CDR3 DNA: TGTGCCGGACAGGCCTTGAACACTGAAGCTTTCTTT
D gene: NA; clone size: NA; V gene: TRBV18; J gene: TRBJ1-3; CDR3 protein: CASSPRDGGNTIYF; CDR3 DNA: TGTGCCAGCTCACCAAGGGACGGCGGAAACACCATATATTTT
D gene: NA; clone size: NA; V gene: TRBV19; J gene: TRBJ2-7; CDR3 protein: CASSMSAGSYEQYF; CDR3 DNA: TGTGCCAGTAGTATGAGCGCCGGATCCTACGAGCAGTACTTC
D gene: NA; clone size: few; V gene: TRBV28; J gene: TRBJ2-1; CDR3 protein: CASSLSGGAMTYNEQFF; CDR3 DNA: TGTGCCAGCAGTTTATCTGGGGGGGCAATGACCTACAATGAGCAGTTCTTC
D gene: NA; clone size: NA; V gene: TRBV29-1; J gene: TRBJ2-5; CDR3 protein: CSVEDPGGDYRETQYF; CDR3 DNA: TGCAGCGTTGAAGATCCGGGTGGAGATTACCGAGAGACCCAGTACTTC
D gene: NA; clone size: NA; V gene: TRBV5-1; J gene: TRBJ2-5; CDR3 protein: CASSFTLGETQYF; CDR3 DNA: TGCGCCAGCAGCTTTACCCTAGGAGAGACCCAGTACTTC
D gene: NA; clone size: NA; V gene: TRBV29-1; J gene: TRBJ2-3; CDR3 protein: CSVQDTTDTQYF; CDR3 DNA: TGCAGCGTTCAGGACACAACAGATACGCAGTATTTT
D gene: NA; clone size: many; V gene: TRBV28; J gene: TRBJ2-5; CDR3 protein: CASRKIGRYQETQYF; CDR3 DNA: TGTGCCAGCAGGAAGATTGGGAGGTATCAAGAGACCCAGTACTTC
D gene: NA; clone size: many; V gene: TRBV6-1; J gene: TRBJ2-7; CDR3 protein: CASSYPPSYEQYF; CDR3 DNA: TGTGCCAGCAGTTACCCCCCGTCCTACGAGCAGTACTTC
D gene: TRBD2; clone size: NA; V gene: TRBV19; J gene: TRBJ2-3; CDR3 protein: CASSLTSGRADTQYF; CDR3 DNA: TGTGCCAGTAGTTTGACTAGCGGGAGAGCAGATACGCAGTATTTT
D gene: NA; clone size: NA; V gene: TRBV28; J gene: TRBJ1-2; CDR3 protein: CAIRRAGGYTF; CDR3 DNA: TGTGCCATCCGCAGGGCCGGTGGCTACACCTTC
D gene: TRBD2; clone size: few; V gene: TRBV10-3; J gene: TRBJ2-2; CDR3 protein: CAIRDLAGAPGELFF; CDR3 DNA: TGTGCCATCAGGGATCTAGCGGGAGCCCCCGGGGAGCTGTTTTTT
D gene: NA; clone size: many; V gene: TRBV6-1; J gene: TRBJ2-7; CDR3 protein: CASSSGLPYEQYF; CDR3 DNA: TGTGCCAGCAGTTCGGGACTCCCATACGAGCAGTACTTC
D gene: TRBD1; clone size: NA; V gene: TRBV4-2; J gene: TRBJ1-1; CDR3 protein: CASSHKTGDLVLVTEAFF; CDR3 DNA: TGTGCCAGCAGCCACAAGACAGGGGACCTCGTGTTGGTCACTGAAGCTTTCTTT
D gene: NA; clone size: NA; V gene: TRBV7-9; J gene: TRBJ1-1; CDR3 protein: CASSQGQDLSEAFF; CDR3 DNA: TGTGCCAGCAGCCAGGGACAAGATCTTAGTGAAGCTTTCTTT
D gene: TRBD2; clone size: NA; V gene: TRBV19; J gene: TRBJ2-3; CDR3 protein: CASSSWTSVVTDTQYF; CDR3 DNA: TGTGCCAGTAGTTCTTGGACTAGCGTAGTTACAGATACGCAGTATTTT
D gene: NA; clone size: many; V gene: TRBV6-2/TRBV6-3; J gene: TRBJ2-5; CDR3 protein: CASSYGRETQYF; CDR3 DNA: TGTGCCAGCAGTTACGGTCGGGAGACCCAGTACTTC
D gene: TRBD2; clone size: many; V gene: TRBV2; J gene: TRBJ2-1; CDR3 protein: CASRTGTSDYNEQFF; CDR3 DNA: TGTGCCAGCAGAACCGGGACTAGCGACTACAATGAGCAGTTCTTC
D gene: NA; clone size: few; V gene: TRBV6-2/TRBV6-3; J gene: TRBJ2-5; CDR3 protein: CASCGLAAQYF; CDR3 DNA: TGTGCCAGCTGCGGCCTGGCGGCCCAGTACTTC
D gene: NA; clone size: NA; V gene: TRBV27; J gene: TRBJ2-3; CDR3 protein: CASSGRAMVIAQYF; CDR3 DNA: TGTGCCAGCAGTGGCCGGGCCATGGTGATTGCGCAGTATTTT
D gene: NA; clone size: few; V gene: TRBV29-1; J gene: TRBJ2-1; CDR3 protein: CSVEGKGSYNEQFF; CDR3 DNA: TGCAGCGTTGAAGGAAAGGGATCCTACAATGAGCAGTTCTTC
D gene: TRBD2; clone size: few; V gene: TRBV3-1; J gene: TRBJ2-1; CDR3 protein: CASSHPGTSDRNEQFF; CDR3 DNA: TGTGCCAGCAGCCACCCCGGGACTAGCGACCGAAATGAGCAGTTCTTC
D gene: TRBD1; clone size: NA; V gene: TRBV20-1; J gene: TRBJ2-2; CDR3 protein: CSAWPGQVNTWELFF; CDR3 DNA: TGCAGTGCTTGGCCGGGACAGGTCAACACCTGGGAGCTGTTTTTT
D gene: TRBD1; clone size: NA; V gene: TRBV19; J gene: TRBJ2-7; CDR3 protein: CASSEQGAISEQYF; CDR3 DNA: TGTGCCAGTAGTGAACAGGGGGCTATCAGCGAGCAGTACTTC
D gene: TRBD2; clone size: NA; V gene: TRBV5-4; J gene: TRBJ2-7; CDR3 protein: CASSPTGGRVYEQYF; CDR3 DNA: TGTGCCAGCAGCCCAACGGGAGGGAGGGTATACGAGCAGTACTTC
D gene: NA; clone size: few; V gene: TRBV2; J gene: TRBJ1-4; CDR3 protein: CASRATNEKLFF; CDR3 DNA: TGTGCCAGCAGGGCAACTAATGAAAAACTGTTTTTT
D gene: NA; clone size: many; V gene: TRBV4-3; J gene: TRBJ1-3; CDR3 protein: CASSQEALVRNTIYF; CDR3 DNA: TGCGCCAGCAGCCAAGAGGCGTTAGTAAGAAACACCATATATTTT
D gene: NA; clone size: few; V gene: TRBV28; J gene: TRBJ1-1; CDR3 protein: CASSLFTSGTEAFF; CDR3 DNA: TGTGCCAGCAGTTTATTTACGTCAGGGACTGAAGCTTTCTTT
D gene: NA; clone size: many; V gene: TRBV6-1; J gene: TRBJ1-3; CDR3 protein: CASSDVGYSGNTIYF; CDR3 DNA: TGTGCCAGCAGTGACGTCGGATACTCTGGAAACACCATATATTTT